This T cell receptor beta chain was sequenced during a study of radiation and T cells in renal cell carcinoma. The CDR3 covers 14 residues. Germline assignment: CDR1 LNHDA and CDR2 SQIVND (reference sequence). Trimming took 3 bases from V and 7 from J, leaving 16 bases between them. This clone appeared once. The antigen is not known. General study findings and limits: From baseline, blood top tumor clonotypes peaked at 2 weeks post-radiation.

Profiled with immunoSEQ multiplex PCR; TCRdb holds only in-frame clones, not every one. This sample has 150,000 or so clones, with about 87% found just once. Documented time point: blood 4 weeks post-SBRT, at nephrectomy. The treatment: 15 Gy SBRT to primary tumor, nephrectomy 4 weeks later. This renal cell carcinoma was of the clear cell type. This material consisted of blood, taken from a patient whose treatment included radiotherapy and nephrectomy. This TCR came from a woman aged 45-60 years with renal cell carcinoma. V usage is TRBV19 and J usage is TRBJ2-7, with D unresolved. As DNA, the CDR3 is TGTGCCAGTAGTATTGACCATATTAGGCGGGAGCAGTACTTC. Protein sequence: CASSIDHIRREQYF.